This is a list of T cell receptor beta chains from one sample in a study of T cells after yellow fever vaccination. One entry per CDR3 protein, called by TCRdb with MiXCR from the 5' RACE reads. This sample yields a few hundred thousand distinct CDR3 sequences, of which roughly a sixth are seen a single time; around 15% belongs to the top ten. Sequences were derived from PBMCs, sampled more than 4 days after the first yellow fever vaccination. These receptors came from a man aged 18 to 29 who received the YFV17D yellow fever vaccine. CDR3s include the opening cysteine and the closing phenylalanine or tryptophan. Each record gives: clone size, D gene, J gene, V gene, CDR3 DNA, CDR3 protein. A D gene is named only where the DNA matches it firmly. The size entry is marked missing in some rows and otherwise reads once, few, many or a size class.

few | - | TRBJ2-1 | TRBV7-7 | TGTGCCAGCAGCTTAGATAGCCACAATGAGCAGTTCTTC | CASSLDSHNEQFF
- | - | TRBJ1-1 | TRBV28 | TGTGCCAGCAGTTTATCGCTTCTCCGGGAAGTGAACACTGAAGCTTTCTTT | CASSLSLLREVNTEAFF
many | - | TRBJ2-3 | TRBV9 | TGTGCCAGCAGCCCCCACGGATCCGATACGCAGTATTTT | CASSPHGSDTQYF
- | - | TRBJ2-2 | TRBV5-1 | TGCGCCAGCAGCTCCCGACCAGACACCGGGGAGCTGTTTTTT | CASSSRPDTGELFF
few | - | TRBJ1-4 | TRBV25-1 | TGTGCCAGCAGTGGGCAGGTAGAGGAAAAACTGTTTTTT | CASSGQVEEKLFF
- | TRBD1 | TRBJ2-5 | TRBV7-9 | TGTGCCAGCAGCCCGCGAGAGGGACAGTACCAAGAGACCCAGTACTTC | CASSPREGQYQETQYF
- | TRBD2 | TRBJ2-3 | TRBV4-3 | TGCGCCAGCAGCCACCCTAGCGGGGGTCTAACAGATACGCAGTATTTT | CASSHPSGGLTDTQYF
once | - | TRBJ2-2 | TRBV29-1 | TGCAGCGTTGTTAACAGTCAGTATACTAACACCGGGGAGCTGTTTTTT | CSVVNSQYTNTGELFF
few | - | TRBJ1-5 | TRBV20-1 | TGCAGTGCTAGAGGTTCTAACCGCAATCAGCCCCAGCATTTT | CSARGSNRNQPQHF
- | - | TRBJ1-2 | TRBV6-1 | TGTGCCAGCAGTACAGGGAGGGTCTATGGCTACACCTTC | CASSTGRVYGYTF
few | TRBD1 | TRBJ1-1 | TRBV28 | TGTGCCAGCAGTCCTCCCGGACAGGGGGCGTTACCTGAAGCTTTCTTT | CASSPPGQGALPEAFF
few | - | TRBJ1-1 | TRBV4-3 | TGCGCCAGCAGCCAAGATTGGGCGAACACTGAAGCTTTCTTT | CASSQDWANTEAFF
few | - | TRBJ2-2 | TRBV13 | TGTGCCAGCACCCCCGGACATAACACCGGGGAGCTGTTTTTT | CASTPGHNTGELFF
- | TRBD2 | TRBJ2-1 | TRBV7-2 | TGTGCCAGCAGTTACACGGGGGGGGCCTACAATGAGCAGTTCTTC | CASSYTGGAYNEQFF
- | - | TRBJ2-7 | TRBV3-1 | TGTGCCAGCAGCCAAGGGGGCGGTCCCTCCTACGAGCAGTACTTC | CASSQGGGPSYEQYF
- | - | TRBJ2-7 | TRBV7-6 | TGTGCCAGCAGCTTAACCGAGGGTGGAACCCCGTTTTACTACGAGCAGTACTTC | CASSLTEGGTPFYYEQYF
few | - | TRBJ2-6 | TRBV4-2 | TGTGCCAGCAGCCAAGGGTCGGTGACGGGACCCTCTGGGGCCAACGTCCTGACTTTC | CASSQGSVTGPSGANVLTF
many | TRBD1 | TRBJ2-1 | TRBV6-1 | TGTGCCAGCAGTGAGACAGGGGCGTCCTACAATGAGCAGTTCTTC | CASSETGASYNEQFF
many | TRBD1 | TRBJ1-1 | TRBV12-3/TRBV12-4 | TGTGCCAGCAGCCCACAGCTTCGCAGGGGGCTTGACGTGAACACTGAAGCTTTCTTT | CASSPQLRRGLDVNTEAFF
few | - | TRBJ1-2 | TRBV6-1 | TGTGCCAGCAGTGAAGGTCCGGGGGCCTATGGCTACACCTTC | CASSEGPGAYGYTF
- | - | TRBJ2-3 | TRBV7-3 | TGTGCCAGCAGCAGCACGCCAGGGTATACGCAGTATTTT | CASSSTPGYTQYF
many | - | TRBJ1-1 | TRBV5-1 | TGTGCCAGCAGCTTAGGACGGCTGAACACTGAAGCTTTCTTT | CASSLGRLNTEAFF
many | - | TRBJ1-5 | TRBV4-2 | TGTGCCAGCAGCCAAGATTGGCAGAGCAATCAGCCCCAGCATTTT | CASSQDWQSNQPQHF
few | TRBD1 | TRBJ2-1 | TRBV14 | TGTGCCAGCAGCCACGACGGGACAGCCCACAATGAGCAGTTCTTC | CASSHDGTAHNEQFF
few | - | TRBJ2-1 | TRBV7-8 | TGTGCCAGCACCACCTGGGGGGGGGCCAATGAGCAGTTCTTC | CASTTWGGANEQFF
few | TRBD2 | TRBJ2-3 | TRBV10-3 | TGTGCCATCAGGGGGACTAGCCTCACAGATACGCAGTATTTT | CAIRGTSLTDTQYF
few | - | TRBJ1-1 | TRBV29-1 | TGCAGCGTTTCCGTGGATTTGAACACTGAAGCTTTCTTT | CSVSVDLNTEAFF
- | TRBD1 | TRBJ1-1 | TRBV5-1 | TGCGCCAGCGTCCGGGACAGGGGAGAGACTGAAGCTTTCTTT | CASVRDRGETEAFF
few | - | TRBJ2-1 | TRBV6-4 | TGTGCCAGCAGTGACTCGGCGCGGCCTACCTCCTACAATGAGCAGTTCTTC | CASSDSARPTSYNEQFF
few | - | TRBJ2-6 | TRBV20-1 | TGCAGTGCTCCTTTGGCGTCTGGGGCCAACGTCCTGACTTTC | CSAPLASGANVLTF
- | - | TRBJ2-7 | TRBV25-1 | TGTGCCAGCAGTCCTCACGGGATTTCTTACGAGCAGTACTTC | CASSPHGISYEQYF
once | - | TRBJ2-5 | TRBV7-2 | TGTGCCAGCAGCCCGACAGGAGGGTTGTCAGAGACCCAGTACTTC | CASSPTGGLSETQYF
few | - | TRBJ2-2 | TRBV29-1 | TGCAGCGTTGAAATCGGGAACACCGGGGAGCTGTTTTTT | CSVEIGNTGELFF
few | TRBD1 | TRBJ2-7 | TRBV6-2/TRBV6-3 | TGTGCCAGCAGTTACTCGACCCGGACAGGGGGCTTGCACGAGCAGTACTTC | CASSYSTRTGGLHEQYF
few | - | TRBJ1-2 | TRBV5-1 | TGCGCCAGCAGGCTTGGATATAGACAGGCCGCCTATGGCTACACCTTC | CASRLGYRQAAYGYTF
- | - | TRBJ2-5 | TRBV25-1 | TGTGCCAGCAGTGAATATAAGGAGTGGGACACGGTCGGAGAGACCCAGTACTTC | CASSEYKEWDTVGETQYF
many | - | TRBJ1-3 | TRBV12-3/TRBV12-4 | TGTGCCAGTATACCGTTTACAGGGACTGTGTCTGGAAACACCATATATTTT | CASIPFTGTVSGNTIYF